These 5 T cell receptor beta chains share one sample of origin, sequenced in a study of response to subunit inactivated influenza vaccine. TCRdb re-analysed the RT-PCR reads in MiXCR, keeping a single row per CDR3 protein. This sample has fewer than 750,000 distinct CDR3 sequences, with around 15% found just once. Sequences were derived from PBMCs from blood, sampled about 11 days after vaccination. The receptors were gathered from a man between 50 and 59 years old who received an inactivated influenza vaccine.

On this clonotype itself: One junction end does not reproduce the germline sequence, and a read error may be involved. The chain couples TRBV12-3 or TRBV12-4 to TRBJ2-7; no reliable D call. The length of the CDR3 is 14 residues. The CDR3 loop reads CASSWSLFSSEQYF. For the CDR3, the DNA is TGTGCCAGCAGCTGGTCCCTTTTCTCCTCCGAGCAGTACTTC.

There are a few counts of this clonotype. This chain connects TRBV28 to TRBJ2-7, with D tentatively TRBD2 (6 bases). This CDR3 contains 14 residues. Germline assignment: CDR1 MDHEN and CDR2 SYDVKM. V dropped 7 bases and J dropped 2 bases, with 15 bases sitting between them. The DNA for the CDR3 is TGTGCCAGCAACGTACGGGGGTTCCCCTACGAGCAGTACTTC. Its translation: CASNVRGFPYEQYF.

The CDR3 DNA sequence: TGTGCCACCAGCCGGAGTGGCCGTACAGATACGCAGTATTTT. Encoded protein: CATSRSGRTDTQYF. V is TRBV24-1 and J is TRBJ2-3; unclear D gene. CDR1 is KGHDR, CDR2 SFDVKD, per germline. This CDR3 region has 14 residues. Trimming removed 7 bases from V and 3 bases from J, with 13 bases in between.

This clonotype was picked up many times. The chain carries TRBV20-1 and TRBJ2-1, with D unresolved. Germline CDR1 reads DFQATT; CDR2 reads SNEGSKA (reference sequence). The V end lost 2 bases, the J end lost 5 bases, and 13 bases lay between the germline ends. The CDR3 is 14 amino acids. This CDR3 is CSARPPTLNNEQFF. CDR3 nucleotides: TGCAGTGCTAGACCTCCTACCCTCAACAATGAGCAGTTCTTC.

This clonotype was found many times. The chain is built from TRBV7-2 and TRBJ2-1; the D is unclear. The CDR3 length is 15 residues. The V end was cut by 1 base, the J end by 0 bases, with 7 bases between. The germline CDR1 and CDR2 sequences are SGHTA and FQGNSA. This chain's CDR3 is CASSLVRSSYNEQFF. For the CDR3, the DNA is TGTGCCAGCAGCTTAGTGAGGAGCTCCTACAATGAGCAGTTCTTC.